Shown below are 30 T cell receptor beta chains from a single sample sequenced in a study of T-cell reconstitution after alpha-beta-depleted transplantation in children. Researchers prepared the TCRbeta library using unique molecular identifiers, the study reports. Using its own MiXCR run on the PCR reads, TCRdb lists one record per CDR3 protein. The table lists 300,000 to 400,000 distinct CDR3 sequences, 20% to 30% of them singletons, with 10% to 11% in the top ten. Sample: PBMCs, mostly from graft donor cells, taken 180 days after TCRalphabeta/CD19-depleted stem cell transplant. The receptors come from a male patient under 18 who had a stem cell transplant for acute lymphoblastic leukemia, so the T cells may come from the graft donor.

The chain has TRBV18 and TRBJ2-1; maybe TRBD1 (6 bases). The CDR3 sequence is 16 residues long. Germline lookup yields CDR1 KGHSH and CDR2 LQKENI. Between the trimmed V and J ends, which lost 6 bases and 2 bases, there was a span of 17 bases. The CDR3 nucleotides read TGTGCCAGCTCGGCCCAGCAGGGGCTTCCCTACAATGAGCAGTTCTTC. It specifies CASSAQQGLPYNEQFF.

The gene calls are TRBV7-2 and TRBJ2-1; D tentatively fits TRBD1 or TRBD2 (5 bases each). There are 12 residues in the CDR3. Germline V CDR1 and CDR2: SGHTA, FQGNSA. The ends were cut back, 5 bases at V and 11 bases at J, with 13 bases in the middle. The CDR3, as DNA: TGTGCCAGCAGCCACCCCGGGACCAAGCAGTTCTTC. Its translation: CASSHPGTKQFF.

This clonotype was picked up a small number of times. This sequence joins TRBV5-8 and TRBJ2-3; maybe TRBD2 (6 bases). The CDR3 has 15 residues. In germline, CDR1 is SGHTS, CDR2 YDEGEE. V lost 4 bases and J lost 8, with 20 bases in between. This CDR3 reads CASSGLLGRLGTQYF. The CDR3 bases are TGTGCCAGCAGCGGTCTCCTAGGGAGGCTCGGTACGCAGTATTTT.

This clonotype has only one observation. CDR3 in DNA: TGTGCCAGCAGCTTAATCGGCGGGAGTGGAGAGACCCAGTACTTC. Translation: CASSLIGGSGETQYF. The chain carries TRBV7-3 and TRBJ2-5; 7 nucleotides match TRBD2. The V gene end was trimmed by 1 base and the J gene end by 4 bases; junction bases not matched to a gene: 6. This CDR3 is 15 amino acids long. Germline CDR1 SGHTA, CDR2 FQGTGA.

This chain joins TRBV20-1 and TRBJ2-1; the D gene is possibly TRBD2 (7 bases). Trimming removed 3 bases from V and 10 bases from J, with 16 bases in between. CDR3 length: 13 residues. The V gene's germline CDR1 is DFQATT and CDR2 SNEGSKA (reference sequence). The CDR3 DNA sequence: TGCAGTGCTAGTCAGGCGGGGGCCCGGGAGCAGTTCTTC. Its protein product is CSASQAGAREQFF.

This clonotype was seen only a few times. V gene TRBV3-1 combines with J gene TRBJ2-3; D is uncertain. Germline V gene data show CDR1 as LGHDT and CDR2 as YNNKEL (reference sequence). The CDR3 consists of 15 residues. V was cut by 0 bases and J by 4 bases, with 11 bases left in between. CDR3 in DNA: TGTGCCAGCAGCCAAGAACCCCTGTCTCCAGATACGCAGTATTTT. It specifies CASSQEPLSPDTQYF.

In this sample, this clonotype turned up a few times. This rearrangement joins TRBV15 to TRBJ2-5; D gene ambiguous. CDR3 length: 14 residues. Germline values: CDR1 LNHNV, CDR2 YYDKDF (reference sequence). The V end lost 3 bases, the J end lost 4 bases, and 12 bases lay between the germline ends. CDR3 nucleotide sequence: TGTGCCACCAGCAGGAGGCTTTCCGGAGAGACCCAGTACTTC. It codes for CATSRRLSGETQYF. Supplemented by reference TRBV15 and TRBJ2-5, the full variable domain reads DAMVIQNPRYQVTQFGKPVTLSCSQTLNHNVMYWYQQKSSQAPKLLFHYYDKDFNNEADTPDNFQSRRPNTSFCFLDIRSPGLGDTAMYLCATSRRLSGETQYFGPGTRLLVL.

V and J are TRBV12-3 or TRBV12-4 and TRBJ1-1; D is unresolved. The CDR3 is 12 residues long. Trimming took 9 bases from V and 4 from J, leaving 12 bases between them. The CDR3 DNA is TGTGCCAGTTTAGGGAGTGGCACTGAAGCTTTCTTT. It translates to CASLGSGTEAFF.

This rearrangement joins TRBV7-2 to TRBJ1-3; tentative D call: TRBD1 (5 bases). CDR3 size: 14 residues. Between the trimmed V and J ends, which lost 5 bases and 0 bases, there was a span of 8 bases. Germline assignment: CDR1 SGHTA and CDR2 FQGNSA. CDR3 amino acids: CASSPGPSGNTIYF. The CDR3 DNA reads TGTGCCAGCAGCCCGGGGCCCTCTGGAAACACCATATATTTT.

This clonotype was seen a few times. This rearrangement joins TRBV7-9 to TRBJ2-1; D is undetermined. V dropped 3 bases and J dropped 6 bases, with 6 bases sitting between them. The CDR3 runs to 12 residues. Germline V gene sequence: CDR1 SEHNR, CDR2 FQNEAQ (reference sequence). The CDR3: CASSFMLNEQFF. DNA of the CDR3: TGTGCCAGCAGCTTTATGCTCAATGAGCAGTTCTTC. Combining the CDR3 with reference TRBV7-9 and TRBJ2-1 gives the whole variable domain DTGVSQNPRHKITKRGQNVTFRCDPISEHNRLYWYRQTLGQGPEFLTYFQNEAQLEKSRLLSDRFSAERPKGSFSTLEIQRTEQGDSAMYLCASSFMLNEQFFGPGTRLTVL.

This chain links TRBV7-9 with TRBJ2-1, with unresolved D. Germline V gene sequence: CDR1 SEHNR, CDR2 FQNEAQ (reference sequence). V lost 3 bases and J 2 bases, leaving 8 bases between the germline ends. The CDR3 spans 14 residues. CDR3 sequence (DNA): TGTGCCAGCAGCTTCAGGCGACCCTACAATGAGCAGTTCTTC. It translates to CASSFRRPYNEQFF. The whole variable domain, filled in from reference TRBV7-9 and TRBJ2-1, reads DTGVSQNPRHKITKRGQNVTFRCDPISEHNRLYWYRQTLGQGPEFLTYFQNEAQLEKSRLLSDRFSAERPKGSFSTLEIQRTEQGDSAMYLCASSFRRPYNEQFFGPGTRLTVL.

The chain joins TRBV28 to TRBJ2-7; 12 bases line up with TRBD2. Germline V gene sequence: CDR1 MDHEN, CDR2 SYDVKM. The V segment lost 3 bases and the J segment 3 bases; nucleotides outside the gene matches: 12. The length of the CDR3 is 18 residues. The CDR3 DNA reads TGTGCCAGCAGTTTTTTCTCCGTTGGACTAGCGGGAAGCTACGAGCAGTACTTC. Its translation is CASSFFSVGLAGSYEQYF. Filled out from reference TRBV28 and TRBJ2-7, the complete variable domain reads DVKVTQSSRYLVKRTGEKVFLECVQDMDHENMFWYRQDPGLGLRLIYFSYDVKMKEKGDIPEGYSVSREKKERFSLILESASTNQTSMYLCASSFFSVGLAGSYEQYFGPGTRLTVT.

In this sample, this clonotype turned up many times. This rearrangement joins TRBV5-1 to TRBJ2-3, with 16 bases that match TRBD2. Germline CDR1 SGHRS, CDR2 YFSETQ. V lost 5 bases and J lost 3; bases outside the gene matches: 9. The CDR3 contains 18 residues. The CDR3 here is CASRTTPGLAGGTDTQYF. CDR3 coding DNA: TGCGCCAGCAGGACAACTCCGGGACTAGCGGGGGGGACAGATACGCAGTATTTT.

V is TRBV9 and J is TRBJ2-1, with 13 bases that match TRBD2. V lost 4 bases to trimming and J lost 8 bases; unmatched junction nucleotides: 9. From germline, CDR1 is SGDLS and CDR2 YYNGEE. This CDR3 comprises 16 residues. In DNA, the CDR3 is TGTGCCAGCAGCTCCCTTGGGACTAGCGGGATCTATGAGCAGTTCTTC. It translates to CASSSLGTSGIYEQFF.

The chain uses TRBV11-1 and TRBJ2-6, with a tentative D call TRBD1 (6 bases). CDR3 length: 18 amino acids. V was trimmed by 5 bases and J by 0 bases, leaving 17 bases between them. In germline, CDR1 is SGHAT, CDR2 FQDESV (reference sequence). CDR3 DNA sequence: TGTGCCAGCAGCCCGCAACAGGGTACCCTCTCTGGGGCCAACGTCCTGACTTTC. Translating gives CASSPQQGTLSGANVLTF.

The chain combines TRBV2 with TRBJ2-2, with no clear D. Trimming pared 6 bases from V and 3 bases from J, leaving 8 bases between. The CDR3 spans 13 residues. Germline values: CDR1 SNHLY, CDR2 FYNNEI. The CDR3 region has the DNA TGTGCCAGCAGCGGGTATGACACCGGGGAGCTGTTTTTT. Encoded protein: CASSGYDTGELFF.

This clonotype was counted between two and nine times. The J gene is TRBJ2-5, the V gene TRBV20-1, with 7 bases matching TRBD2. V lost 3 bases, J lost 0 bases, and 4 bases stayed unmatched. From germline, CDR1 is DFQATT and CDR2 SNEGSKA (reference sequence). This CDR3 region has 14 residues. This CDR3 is CSARAGTNQETQYF. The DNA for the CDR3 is TGCAGTGCTAGGGCCGGGACTAACCAAGAGACCCAGTACTTC.

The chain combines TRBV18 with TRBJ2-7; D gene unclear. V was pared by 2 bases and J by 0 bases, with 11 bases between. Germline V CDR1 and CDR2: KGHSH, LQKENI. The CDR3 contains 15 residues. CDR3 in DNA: TGTGCCAGCTCACCAGTAACCGATCCCTCCTACGAGCAGTACTTC. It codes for CASSPVTDPSYEQYF.

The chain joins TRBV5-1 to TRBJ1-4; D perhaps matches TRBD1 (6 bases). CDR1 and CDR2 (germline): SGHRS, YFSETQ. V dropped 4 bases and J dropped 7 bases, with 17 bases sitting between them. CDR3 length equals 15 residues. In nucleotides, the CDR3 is TGCGCCAGCAGCCAACAGGGATGGGGAAGTGAAAAACTGTTTTTT. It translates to CASSQQGWGSEKLFF.

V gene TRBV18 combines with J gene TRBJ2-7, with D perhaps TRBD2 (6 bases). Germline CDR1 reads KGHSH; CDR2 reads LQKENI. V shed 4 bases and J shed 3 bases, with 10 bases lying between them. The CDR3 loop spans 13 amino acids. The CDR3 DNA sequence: TGTGCCAGCTCACTAGCGGAGCTCTACGAGCAGTACTTC. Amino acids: CASSLAELYEQYF.

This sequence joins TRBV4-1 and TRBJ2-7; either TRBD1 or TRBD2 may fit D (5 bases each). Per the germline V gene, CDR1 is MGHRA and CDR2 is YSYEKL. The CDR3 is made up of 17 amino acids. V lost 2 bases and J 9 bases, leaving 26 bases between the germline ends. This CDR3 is CASSQPSQRGDTRWQYF. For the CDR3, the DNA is TGCGCCAGCAGCCAACCCTCCCAAAGAGGGGATACCAGGTGGCAGTACTTC.

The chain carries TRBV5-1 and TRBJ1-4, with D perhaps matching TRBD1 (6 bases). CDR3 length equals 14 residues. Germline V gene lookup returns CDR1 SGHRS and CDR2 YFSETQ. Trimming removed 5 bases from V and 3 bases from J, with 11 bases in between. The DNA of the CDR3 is TGCGCCAGCAGTCTGGACAGTCCTAATGAAAAACTGTTTTTT. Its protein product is CASSLDSPNEKLFF.

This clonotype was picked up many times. The CDR3: CASSLETETQYF. The CDR3 DNA reads as TGCGCCAGCAGCTTGGAAACAGAGACCCAGTACTTC. The rearrangement joins TRBV5-1 to TRBJ2-5, with unresolved D. V lost 0 bases to trimming and J lost 4 bases, with 4 bases between them. CDR3 length: 12 amino acids. Germline lookup yields CDR1 SGHRS and CDR2 YFSETQ. The variable domain in full, with the rest retrieved from reference TRBV5-1 and TRBJ2-5, is KAGVTQTPRYLIKTRGQQVTLSCSPISGHRSVSWYQQTPGQGLQFLFEYFSETQRNKGNFPGRFSGRQFSNSRSEMNVSTLELGDSALYLCASSLETETQYFGPGTRLLVL.

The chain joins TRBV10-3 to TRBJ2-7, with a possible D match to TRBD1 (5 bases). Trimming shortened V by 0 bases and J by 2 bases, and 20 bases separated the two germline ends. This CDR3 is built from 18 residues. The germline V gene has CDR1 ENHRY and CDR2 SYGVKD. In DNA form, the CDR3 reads TGTGCCATCAGTGAGTCTCCCAGGGAAGCCCCTTCCCCCTACGAGCAGTACTTC. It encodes CAISESPREAPSPYEQYF.

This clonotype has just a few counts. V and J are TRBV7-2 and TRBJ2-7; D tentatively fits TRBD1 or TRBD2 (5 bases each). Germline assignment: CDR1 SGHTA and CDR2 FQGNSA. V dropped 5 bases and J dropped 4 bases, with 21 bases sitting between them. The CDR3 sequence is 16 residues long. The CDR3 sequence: CASSTPTGTLRYEQYF. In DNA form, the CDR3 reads TGTGCCAGCAGCACACCGACGGGGACGTTGAGGTACGAGCAGTACTTC.

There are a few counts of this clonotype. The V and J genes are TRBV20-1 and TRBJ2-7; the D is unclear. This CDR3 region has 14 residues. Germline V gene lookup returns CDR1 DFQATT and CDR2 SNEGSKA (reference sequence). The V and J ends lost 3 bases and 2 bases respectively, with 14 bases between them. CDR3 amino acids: CSASPRLSPYEQYF. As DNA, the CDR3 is TGCAGTGCTAGCCCCAGACTGAGCCCCTACGAGCAGTACTTC.

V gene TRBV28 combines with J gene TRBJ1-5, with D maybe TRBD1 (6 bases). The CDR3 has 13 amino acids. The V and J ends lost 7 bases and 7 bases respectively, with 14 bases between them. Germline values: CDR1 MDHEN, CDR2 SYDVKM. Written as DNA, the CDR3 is TGTGCCAGCACCCCGGACAGTATCCAGCCCCAGCATTTT. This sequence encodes CASTPDSIQPQHF.

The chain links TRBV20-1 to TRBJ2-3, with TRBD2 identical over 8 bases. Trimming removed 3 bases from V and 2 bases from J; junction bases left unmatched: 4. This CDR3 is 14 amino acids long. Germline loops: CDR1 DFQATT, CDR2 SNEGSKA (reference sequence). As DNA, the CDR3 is TGCAGTGCTAGCGGGAGGGCCCCCACAGATACGCAGTATTTT. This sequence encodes CSASGRAPTDTQYF.

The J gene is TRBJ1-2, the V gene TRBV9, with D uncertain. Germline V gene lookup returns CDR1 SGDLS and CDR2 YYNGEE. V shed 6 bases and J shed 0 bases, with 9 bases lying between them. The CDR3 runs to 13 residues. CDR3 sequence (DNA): TGTGCCAGCAAGGACGGAGCTAACTATGGCTACACCTTC. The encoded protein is CASKDGANYGYTF.

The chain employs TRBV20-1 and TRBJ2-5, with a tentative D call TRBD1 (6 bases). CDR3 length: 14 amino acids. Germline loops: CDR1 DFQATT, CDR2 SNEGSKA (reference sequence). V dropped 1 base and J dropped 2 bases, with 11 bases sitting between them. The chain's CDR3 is CSARVSRGQETQYF. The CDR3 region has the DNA TGCAGTGCTAGAGTTAGCAGGGGACAAGAGACCCAGTACTTC.